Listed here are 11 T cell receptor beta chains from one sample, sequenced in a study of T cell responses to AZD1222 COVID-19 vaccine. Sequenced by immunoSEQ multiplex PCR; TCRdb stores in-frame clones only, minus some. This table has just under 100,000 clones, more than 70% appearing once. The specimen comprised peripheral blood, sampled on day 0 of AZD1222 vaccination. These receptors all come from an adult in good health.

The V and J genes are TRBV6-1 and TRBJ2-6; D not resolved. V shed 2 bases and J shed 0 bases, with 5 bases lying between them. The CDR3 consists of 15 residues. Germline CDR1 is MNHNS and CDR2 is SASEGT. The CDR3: CASSEQFSGANVLTF. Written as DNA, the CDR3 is TGTGCCAGCAGTGAACAGTTCTCTGGGGCCAACGTCCTGACTTTC.

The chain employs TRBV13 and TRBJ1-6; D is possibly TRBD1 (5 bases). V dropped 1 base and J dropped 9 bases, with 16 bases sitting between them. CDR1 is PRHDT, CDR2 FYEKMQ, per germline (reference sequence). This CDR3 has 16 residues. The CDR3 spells CASSLDRGRSISPLHF. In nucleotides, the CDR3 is TGTGCCAGCAGCTTAGATCGGGGACGGTCAATTTCACCCCTCCACTTT.

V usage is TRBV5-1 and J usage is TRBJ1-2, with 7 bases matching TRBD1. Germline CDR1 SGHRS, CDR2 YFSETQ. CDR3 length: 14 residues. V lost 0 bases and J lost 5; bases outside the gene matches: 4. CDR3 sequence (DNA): TGCGCCAGCAGCTTGGGAGGGGGCGATTATGGCTACACCTTC. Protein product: CASSLGGGDYGYTF.

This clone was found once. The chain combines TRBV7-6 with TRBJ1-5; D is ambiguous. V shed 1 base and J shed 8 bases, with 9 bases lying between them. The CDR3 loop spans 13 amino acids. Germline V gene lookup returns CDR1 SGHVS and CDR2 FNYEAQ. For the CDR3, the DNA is TGTGCCAGCAGCTTAGGTGGGGAAAAGCCCCAGCATTTT. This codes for CASSLGGEKPQHF. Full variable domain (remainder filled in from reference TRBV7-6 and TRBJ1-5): GAGVSQSPRYKVTKRGQDVALRCDPISGHVSLYWYRQALGQGPEFLTYFNYEAQQDKSGLPNDRFSAERPEGSISTLTIQRTEQRDSAMYRCASSLGGEKPQHFGDGTRLSIL.

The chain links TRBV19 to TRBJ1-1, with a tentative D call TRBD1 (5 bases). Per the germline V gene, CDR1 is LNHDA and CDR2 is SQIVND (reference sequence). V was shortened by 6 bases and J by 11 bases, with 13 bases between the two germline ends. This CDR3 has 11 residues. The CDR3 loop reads CASRGLVEAFF. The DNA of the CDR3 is TGTGCCAGTAGGGGACTGGTTGAGGCTTTCTTT.

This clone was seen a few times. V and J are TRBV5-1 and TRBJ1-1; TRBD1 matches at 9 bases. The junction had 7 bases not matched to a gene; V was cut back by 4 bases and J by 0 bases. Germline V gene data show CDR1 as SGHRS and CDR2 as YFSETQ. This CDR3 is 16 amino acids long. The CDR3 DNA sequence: TGCGCCAGCAGCGCAGGGACAGGGCCAATGAACACTGAAGCTTTCTTT. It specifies CASSAGTGPMNTEAFF.

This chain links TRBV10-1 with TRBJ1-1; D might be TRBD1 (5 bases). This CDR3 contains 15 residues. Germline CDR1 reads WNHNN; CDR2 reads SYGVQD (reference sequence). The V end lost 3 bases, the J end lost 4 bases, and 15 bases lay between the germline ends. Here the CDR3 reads CASSEGRAGGTEAFF. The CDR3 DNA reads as TGCGCCAGCAGTGAAGGACGGGCGGGGGGCACTGAAGCTTTCTTT.

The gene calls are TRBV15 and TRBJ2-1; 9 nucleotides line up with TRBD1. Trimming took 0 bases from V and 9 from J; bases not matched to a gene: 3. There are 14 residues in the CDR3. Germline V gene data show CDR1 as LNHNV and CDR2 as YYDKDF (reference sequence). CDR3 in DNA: TGTGCCACCAGCAGAGATCCGACAGGGGGTGAGCAGTTCTTC. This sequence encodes CATSRDPTGGEQFF.

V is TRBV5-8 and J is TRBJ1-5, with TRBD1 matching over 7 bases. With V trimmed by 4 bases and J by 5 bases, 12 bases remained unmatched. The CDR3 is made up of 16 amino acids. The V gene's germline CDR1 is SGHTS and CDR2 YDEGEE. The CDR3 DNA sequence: TGTGCCAGCAGCAGAACCGGGACAGTAATGCATCAGCCCCAGCATTTT. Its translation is CASSRTGTVMHQPQHF.

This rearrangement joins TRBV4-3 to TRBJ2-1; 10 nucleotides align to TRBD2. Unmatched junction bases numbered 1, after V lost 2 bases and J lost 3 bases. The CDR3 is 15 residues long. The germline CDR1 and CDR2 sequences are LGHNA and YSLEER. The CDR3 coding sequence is TGCGCCAGCAGCCAACTAGCGGGGGACTACAATGAGCAGTTCTTC. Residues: CASSQLAGDYNEQFF.

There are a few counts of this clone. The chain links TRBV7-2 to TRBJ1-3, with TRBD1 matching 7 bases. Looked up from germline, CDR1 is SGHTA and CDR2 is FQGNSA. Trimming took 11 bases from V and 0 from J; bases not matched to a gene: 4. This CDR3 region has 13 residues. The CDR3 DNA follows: TGTGCCGTCGGGACAGACTCTGGAAACACCATATATTTT. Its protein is CAVGTDSGNTIYF.